A selection of T cell receptor beta chains follows, all from one sample in a study of control samples from healthy donors and cancer patients. Using immunoSEQ multiplex PCR, the repertoire was profiled, and TCRdb retains in-frame clones only, with some absent. The repertoire holds roughly 120,000 clones, just over 90% seen once, with approximately 7.8% in the top ten. The sequenced sample consisted of blood. Receptors originate from a woman between 18 and 30 years old in good health. CDR3s include the opening cysteine and the closing phenylalanine or tryptophan. The D gene is left open where the match is weak. Size tells how often a clone was seen (once, few, many) or the class of an expanded clone, and some rows leave it out.

v_gene	abundance	d_gene	j_gene	CDR3aa	CDR3nt
TRBV5-8	-	TRBD1	TRBJ2-1	CASSQPGQGRLLDEQFF	TGTGCCAGCAGCCAGCCGGGACAGGGGCGCCTACTCGATGAGCAGTTCTTC
TRBV14	-	-	TRBJ1-1	CASSQVDEAFF	TGTGCCAGCAGCCAGGTAGATGAAGCTTTCTTT
TRBV7-9	-	-	TRBJ1-2	CASSLATGLGYGYTF	TGTGCCAGCAGCTTAGCCACAGGGCTGGGCTATGGCTACACCTTC
TRBV7-6	-	-	TRBJ2-1	CASSWGESSYNEQFF	TGTGCCAGCAGCTGGGGGGAGAGCTCCTACAATGAGCAGTTCTTC
TRBV2	-	TRBD1	TRBJ1-5	CASSEALFGTGGTGNQPQHF	TGTGCCAGCAGTGAAGCGCTCTTCGGGACAGGGGGAACAGGCAATCAGCCCCAGCATTTT
TRBV28	-	-	TRBJ2-7	CASSLCGWSDRANRGCYEQYF	TGTGCCAGCAGTTTATGCGGGTGGAGTGACCGAGCGAACCGAGGCTGTTACGAGCAGTACTTC
TRBV24-1	-	-	TRBJ2-3	CATSTGDSRGDTQYF	TGTGCCACCTCTACCGGGGATTCCCGTGGAGATACGCAGTATTTT
TRBV28	-	-	TRBJ2-7	CASSLRQGPYEQYF	TGTGCCAGCAGTTTGAGGCAGGGTCCCTACGAGCAGTACTTC
TRBV6-2/TRBV6-3	-	-	TRBJ2-5	CASSWSPIKQETQYF	TGTGCCAGCAGTTGGTCCCCGATCAAGCAAGAGACCCAGTACTTC
TRBV5-4	-	-	TRBJ2-1	CASSPRVHNEQFF	TGTGCCAGCAGCCCCAGGGTCCACAATGAGCAGTTCTTC
TRBV28	-	TRBD1	TRBJ1-4	CASQDRDRGVSNEKLFF	TGTGCCAGCCAGGACCGGGACAGGGGGGTTTCTAATGAAAAACTGTTTTTT
TRBV5-5	-	-	TRBJ1-6	CASSPLPVSENNSPLHF	TGTGCCAGCAGCCCACTTCCGGTAAGCGAAAATAATTCACCCCTCCACTTT
TRBV2	-	-	TRBJ1-1	CASSETRVSGTEAFF	TGTGCCAGCAGTGAAACGAGGGTTTCAGGCACTGAAGCTTTCTTT
TRBV11-3	-	TRBD2	TRBJ2-3	CASNSAPGLGHPDTQYF	TGTGCCAGCAACTCAGCTCCGGGACTAGGCCACCCGGATACGCAGTATTTT
TRBV21-1	few	-	TRBJ2-7	CASSKLLAVPTPYEQYF	TGTGCCAGCAGCAAACTTTTAGCGGTTCCCACCCCTTACGAGCAGTACTTC
TRBV7-2	-	-	TRBJ2-5	CASSLFRETQYF	TGTGCCAGCAGCTTATTCCGGGAGACCCAGTACTTC
TRBV7-2	-	-	TRBJ2-7	CASASGSPYEQYF	TGTGCCAGCGCATCAGGGTCTCCCTACGAGCAGTACTTC
TRBV2	-	-	TRBJ1-1	CARWTVPRASMNTEAFF	TGTGCCAGATGGACAGTACCCAGAGCGTCAATGAACACTGAAGCTTTCTTT
TRBV5-4	-	TRBD2	TRBJ2-7	CASSLRGGRSYEQYF	TGTGCCAGCAGCTTGAGGGGAGGGAGATCCTACGAGCAGTACTTC
TRBV6-4	-	-	TRBJ2-7	CASRGQQYTQYF	TGTGCCAGCAGAGGACAGCAATACACACAGTACTTC